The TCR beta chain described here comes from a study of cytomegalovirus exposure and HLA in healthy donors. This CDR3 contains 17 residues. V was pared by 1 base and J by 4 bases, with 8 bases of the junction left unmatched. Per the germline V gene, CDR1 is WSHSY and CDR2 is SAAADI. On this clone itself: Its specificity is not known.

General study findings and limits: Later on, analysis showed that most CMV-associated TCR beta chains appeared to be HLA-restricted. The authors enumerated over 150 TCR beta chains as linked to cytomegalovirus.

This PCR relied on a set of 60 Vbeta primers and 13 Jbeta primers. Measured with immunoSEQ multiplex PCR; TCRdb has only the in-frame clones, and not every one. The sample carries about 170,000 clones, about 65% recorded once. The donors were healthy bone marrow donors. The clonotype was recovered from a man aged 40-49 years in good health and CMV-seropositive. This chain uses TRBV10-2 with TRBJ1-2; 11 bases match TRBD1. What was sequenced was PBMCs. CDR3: CASSEFWTGGQGYGYTF. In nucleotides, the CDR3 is TGCGCCAGCAGTGAGTTTTGGACAGGGGGCCAAGGCTATGGCTACACCTTC.